This T cell receptor (beta chain) was recovered during a study of cytomegalovirus exposure and HLA in healthy donors. Study-level results: High sensitivity and specificity were reportedly achieved when the classifier diagnosed cytomegalovirus status.

It was with 60 Vbeta and 13 Jbeta primers that the PCR ran. The assay was immunoSEQ multiplex PCR, and TCRdb's table has in-frame clones only and misses some. The sample has over 150,000 clones; the top ten hold approximately 0.74%. A note on this clone: As yet, its antigen is unknown.

Sequenced: PBMCs. This receptor was identified in a boy aged 5-17 years in good health and CMV-seronegative.

The CDR3 DNA sequence: TGTGCCAGCAGAGCCAGAGACCGAAGACTGGAGCAGTACTTC. It encodes CASRARDRRLEQYF. The rearrangement joins TRBV28 to TRBJ2-7; no firm D call. Per germline, CDR1 MDHEN and CDR2 SYDVKM. V shed 6 bases and J shed 7 bases, with 19 bases lying between them. The CDR3 is made up of 14 amino acids.